Listed here are 22 T cell receptor beta chains from one sample, sequenced in a study of beta chain features in type 1 diabetes. Overall study results and limits: Type 1 diabetes patients had TCRB CDR3s that were shorter (moderately but significantly so) in all four CD4+ subsets.

The authors reverse transcribed all of the isolated RNA, so sequencing captured expressed TCRB transcripts. The table came from immunoSEQ multiplex PCR; TCRdb's copy has only in-frame clones and leaves some out. Among 500,000 to 650,000 clones listed, roughly 12% were seen once. These receptors have no known antigen. Sequenced input: naive CD4+ T cells from blood. The receptors originated from a man aged 25 to 40 with type 1 diabetes.

The chain employs TRBV7-2 and TRBJ2-3; 8 bases align to TRBD2. Looked up from germline, CDR1 is SGHTA and CDR2 is FQGNSA. V shed 5 bases, J shed 4 bases, and the junction held 11 bases outside the gene matches. CDR3 length: 16 amino acids. The CDR3 coding sequence is TGTGCCAGCAGCCCGACAAGCGGGGGTCGCGCAGATACGCAGTATTTT. It is translated as CASSPTSGGRADTQYF.

This clone was picked up a small number of times. The genes are TRBV6-4 and TRBJ1-6; 9 nucleotides match TRBD1. This CDR3 comprises 14 residues. The germline gives CDR1 MRHNA, CDR2 SNTAGT. J lost 7 bases, V lost 4 bases, and 2 bases had no gene match. The CDR3 spells CASSGGTGNSPLHF. In DNA, the CDR3 is TGTGCCAGCAGTGGGGGGACAGGGAATTCACCCCTCCACTTT.

This clone was seen only a few times. The chain carries TRBV5-1 and TRBJ2-3; TRBD1 or TRBD2 may be the D gene (5 bases each). With 6 bases removed from V and 1 base from J, the gap between germline ends came to 12 bases. The V gene's germline CDR1 is SGHRS and CDR2 YFSETQ. The CDR3 has 14 amino acids. CDR3 nucleotide sequence: TGCGCCAGCACCCACTTGGGGGGCACAGATACGCAGTATTTT. This translates into CASTHLGGTDTQYF.

This clone showed up just a few times. The CDR3 DNA sequence: TGTGCCAGTAGTATTAGCGGGGGAATGTACAATGAGCAGTTCTTC. Encoded protein: CASSISGGMYNEQFF. This chain links TRBV19 with TRBJ2-1, with TRBD2 matching over 9 bases. Germline lookup yields CDR1 LNHDA and CDR2 SQIVND (reference sequence). With 3 bases clipped from V and 4 bases from J, the junction kept 4 bases outside the gene matches. This CDR3 is built from 15 residues.

V usage is TRBV11-2 and J usage is TRBJ1-5, with D unresolved. CDR1 SGHAT and CDR2 FQNNGV come from the germline V gene. Trimming removed 6 bases from V and 5 bases from J, with 11 bases in between. CDR3 length: 13 amino acids. CDR3 region: CASSAWGDQPQHF. CDR3 in DNA: TGTGCCAGCAGTGCTTGGGGAGATCAGCCCCAGCATTTT. The variable domain in full, completed from reference TRBV11-2 and TRBJ1-5, reads EAGVAQSPRYKIIEKRQSVAFWCNPISGHATLYWYQQILGQGPKLLIQFQNNGVVDDSQLPKDRFSAERLKGVDSTLKIQPAKLEDSAVYLCASSAWGDQPQHFGDGTRLSIL.

V is TRBV5-1 and J is TRBJ2-7; a weak D match, TRBD1 (6 bases). This CDR3 has 15 residues. CDR1 and CDR2 from the germline V gene are SGHRS and YFSETQ. V lost 3 bases to trimming and J lost 0 bases, with 13 bases between them. CDR3 region: CASSSGWDNSYEQYF. CDR3 sequence (DNA): TGCGCCAGCAGCTCTGGTTGGGACAACTCCTACGAGCAGTACTTC.

The V call is TRBV21-1, the J call TRBJ2-6; TRBD1, as called in the table, went unchecked against the DNA. TRBV21-1 is annotated as a pseudogene. The CDR3 has 15 amino acids. CDR3 sequence: CASSNRQPGANVLTF. The CDR3 nucleotides read TGTGCCAGCAGCAACCGACAGCCTGGGGCCAACGTCCTGACTTTC.

This clone was detected a few times. The CDR3 region is CASSSLTGAKETQYF. CDR3 nucleotides: TGTGCCAGCAGCTCCTTGACAGGGGCTAAAGAGACCCAGTACTTC. The chain links TRBV7-8 to TRBJ2-5; 8 bases agree with TRBD1. The CDR3 is 15 amino acids. CDR1 SGHVS and CDR2 FQNEAQ come from the germline V gene. Unmatched junction bases numbered 7, after V lost 4 bases and J lost 3 bases.

The gene calls are TRBV6-5 and TRBJ2-7; 7 bases fit TRBD1. CDR1 and CDR2 from the germline V gene are MNHEY and SVGAGI. CDR3 length: 15 residues. After removal of 0 bases from V and 1 base from J, the junction contained 3 bases not matched to a gene. CDR3 in DNA: TGTGCCAGCAGTTACTCGACAGGGCCTTCCTACGAGCAGTACTTC. Its protein product is CASSYSTGPSYEQYF.

V usage is TRBV9 and J usage is TRBJ2-1, with a weak D call TRBD1 (6 bases). V lost 0 bases and J 9 bases, leaving 16 bases between the germline ends. The CDR3 runs to 15 residues. CDR1 and CDR2 from the germline V gene are SGDLS and YYNGEE. This chain's CDR3 is CASSVASDRYSEQFF. CDR3 in DNA: TGTGCCAGCAGCGTAGCTAGTGACAGGTATAGTGAGCAGTTCTTC.

The CDR3 protein is CASSIGGGRRDQPQHF. CDR3 nucleotide sequence: TGTGCCAGTAGTATAGGTGGCGGGCGGAGGGATCAGCCCCAGCATTTT. This chain joins TRBV19 and TRBJ1-5, with D unclear. Trimming took off 1 base at V and 5 bases at J, with 15 bases between the two ends. The germline V gene encodes CDR1 LNHDA and CDR2 SQIVND (reference sequence). This CDR3 has 16 residues.

This chain connects TRBV5-4 to TRBJ1-2; 7 bases map to TRBD1. The CDR3 runs 16 residues. The V gene end was trimmed by 4 bases and the J gene end by 3 bases; junction bases not matched to a gene: 12. From germline, CDR1 is SGHNT and CDR2 YYREEE (reference sequence). For the CDR3, the DNA is TGTGCCAGCAGCCCAAACCCTTCGACAGGGCACTATGGCTACACCTTC. It specifies CASSPNPSTGHYGYTF.

There are a few counts of this clone. The V call is TRBV28, the J call TRBJ2-6; TRBD1 might be the D (5 bases). The CDR3 runs to 15 residues. CDR1 and CDR2 from the germline V gene are MDHEN and SYDVKM. V was trimmed by 1 base and J by 2 bases, leaving 6 bases between them. The CDR3 here is CASSLSGPGANVLTF. In DNA form, the CDR3 reads TGTGCCAGCAGTTTATCAGGGCCTGGGGCCAACGTCCTGACTTTC.

V gene TRBV6-1 combines with J gene TRBJ2-7; D ambiguous. From germline, CDR1 is MNHNS and CDR2 SASEGT. CDR3 size: 14 residues. The germline V and J ends were trimmed by 2 bases and 2 bases, with 10 bases remaining between them. This chain's CDR3 is CASSERTDAYEQYF. CDR3 sequence (DNA): TGTGCCAGCAGTGAACGTACAGATGCCTACGAGCAGTACTTC.

The sample holds a few counts of this clone. This chain links TRBV18 with TRBJ1-5; D possibly corresponds to TRBD1 (5 bases). The CDR3 is made up of 16 amino acids. V dropped 2 bases and J dropped 4 bases, with 15 bases sitting between them. CDR1 KGHSH and CDR2 LQKENI come from the germline V gene. CDR3 nucleotides: TGTGCCAGCTCACCAGGAGGACGGGGCTTAAATCAGCCCCAGCATTTT. Amino acids: CASSPGGRGLNQPQHF. The full variable domain, completed using reference TRBV18 and TRBJ1-5, is NAGVMQNPRHLVRRRGQEARLRCSPMKGHSHVYWYRQLPEEGLKFMVYLQKENIIDESGMPKERFSAEFPKEGPSILRIQQVVRGDSAAYFCASSPGGRGLNQPQHFGDGTRLSIL.

This clone was recorded a few times. CDR3 sequence: CASSEGRGPGYGYTF. CDR3 DNA sequence: TGTGCCAGCAGTGAGGGCAGGGGGCCAGGCTATGGCTACACCTTC. The chain employs TRBV25-1 and TRBJ1-2; 8 nucleotides agree with TRBD1. CDR1 is MGHDK, CDR2 SYGVNS, per germline. The CDR3 is 15 amino acids. V shed 3 bases, J shed 4 bases, and the junction held 7 bases outside the gene matches.

This clone was detected once. V gene TRBV6-1 combines with J gene TRBJ2-7, with TRBD1 matching over 8 bases. The CDR3 contains 13 residues. V lost 6 bases, J lost 2 bases, and 3 bases stayed unmatched. Germline V gene lookup returns CDR1 MNHNS and CDR2 SASEGT. CDR3 residues: CASRLGQAYEQYF. The CDR3 nucleotides read TGTGCCAGCAGGTTGGGACAGGCCTACGAGCAGTACTTC.

This clone was seen a handful of times. This chain links TRBV29-1 with TRBJ1-2; 8 nucleotides match TRBD1. This CDR3 spans 14 amino acids. J lost 3 bases, V lost 5 bases, and 8 bases had no gene match. In germline, CDR1 is SQVTM, CDR2 ANQGSEA. This CDR3 is CSVTSRGQDYGYTF. The CDR3 DNA reads TGCAGCGTTACTTCCAGGGGGCAGGACTATGGCTACACCTTC. Full variable domain (outside the CDR3, taken from reference TRBV29-1 and TRBJ1-2): SAVISQKPSRDICQRGTSLTIQCQVDSQVTMMFWYRQQPGQSLTLIATANQGSEATYESGFVIDKFPISRPNLTFSTLTVSNMSPEDSSIYLCSVTSRGQDYGYTFGSGTRLTVV.

This chain joins TRBV4-2 and TRBJ2-7; D is undetermined. Germline V lookup: CDR1 LGHNA, CDR2 YNFKEQ. With 3 bases removed from V and 1 base from J, the gap between germline ends came to 13 bases. This CDR3 has 15 residues. For the CDR3, the DNA is TGTGCCAGCAGCCATTCCAGGACGGATTCCTACGAGCAGTACTTC. Protein product: CASSHSRTDSYEQYF.

J is TRBJ2-2 and V is TRBV28; TRBD1 is a possible D gene (6 bases). The CDR3 spans 15 residues. Germline assignment: CDR1 MDHEN and CDR2 SYDVKM. V lost 6 bases, J lost 2 bases, and 13 bases lay in between. The CDR3 DNA sequence: TGTGCCAGCAGCGCACAGGGTGTAAACACCGGGGAGCTGTTTTTT. Translation: CASSAQGVNTGELFF.

A few counts support this clone. This rearrangement joins TRBV28 to TRBJ1-1; D gene unclear. In germline, CDR1 is MDHEN, CDR2 SYDVKM. CDR3 length equals 15 residues. V dropped 5 bases and J dropped 5 bases, with 18 bases sitting between them. This CDR3 is CASSVPTMDRTEAFF. The DNA of the CDR3 is TGTGCCAGCAGTGTTCCGACGATGGATCGGACTGAAGCTTTCTTT.

V is TRBV7-2 and J is TRBJ2-7; D ambiguous. Per the germline V gene, CDR1 is SGHTA and CDR2 is FQGNSA. V was pared by 0 bases and J by 5 bases, with 14 bases between. CDR3 size: 15 residues. For the CDR3, the DNA is TGTGCCAGCAGCTTAGCTCCTGGGCCCCTGAACGAGCAGTACTTC. As protein: CASSLAPGPLNEQYF. Combining the CDR3 with reference TRBV7-2 and TRBJ2-7 gives the whole variable domain GAGVSQSPSNKVTEKGKDVELRCDPISGHTALYWYRQSLGQGLEFLIYFQGNSAPDKSGLPSDRFSAERTGGSVSTLTIQRTQQEDSAVYLCASSLAPGPLNEQYFGPGTRLTVT.